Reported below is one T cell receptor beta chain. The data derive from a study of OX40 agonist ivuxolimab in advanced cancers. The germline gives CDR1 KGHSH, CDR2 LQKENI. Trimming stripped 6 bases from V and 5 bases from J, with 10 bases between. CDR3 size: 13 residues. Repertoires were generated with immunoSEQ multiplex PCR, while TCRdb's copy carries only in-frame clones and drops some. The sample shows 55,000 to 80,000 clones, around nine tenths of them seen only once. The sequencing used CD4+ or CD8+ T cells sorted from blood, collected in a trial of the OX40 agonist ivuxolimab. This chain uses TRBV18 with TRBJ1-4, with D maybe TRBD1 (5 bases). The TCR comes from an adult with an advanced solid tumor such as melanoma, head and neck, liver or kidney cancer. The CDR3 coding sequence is TGTGCCAGCTCTTCCGGACAAAATGAAAAACTGTTTTTT. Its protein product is CASSSGQNEKLFF. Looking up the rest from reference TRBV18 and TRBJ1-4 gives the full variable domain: NAGVMQNPRHLVRRRGQEARLRCSPMKGHSHVYWYRQLPEEGLKFMVYLQKENIIDESGMPKERFSAEFPKEGPSILRIQQVVRGDSAAYFCASSSGQNEKLFFGSGTQLSVL.